This record concerns one TCR beta chain sequence. Being one base from a much bigger clone, this may be a read error. Other DNA sequences of this sample code for an identical CDR3. The data were taken from a study of cytomegalovirus exposure and HLA in healthy donors. Here immunoSEQ multiplex PCR was the method, and the copy in TCRdb shows in-frame clones only, minus some. Among roughly 200,000 clones listed, about 81% were seen once. The receptor was isolated from a woman aged 25 to 39 in good health and CMV-seronegative. The sample was PBMCs.

The CDR3 sequence is CASSELENTEAFF. For the CDR3, the DNA is TGTGCCAGCAGTGAATTAGAGAACACTGAAGCTTTCTTT. The chain is built from TRBV2 and TRBJ1-1, with D unclear. The CDR3 totals 13 residues. Per germline, CDR1 SNHLY and CDR2 FYNNEI. V was shortened by 2 bases and J by 1 base, with 5 bases between the two germline ends.